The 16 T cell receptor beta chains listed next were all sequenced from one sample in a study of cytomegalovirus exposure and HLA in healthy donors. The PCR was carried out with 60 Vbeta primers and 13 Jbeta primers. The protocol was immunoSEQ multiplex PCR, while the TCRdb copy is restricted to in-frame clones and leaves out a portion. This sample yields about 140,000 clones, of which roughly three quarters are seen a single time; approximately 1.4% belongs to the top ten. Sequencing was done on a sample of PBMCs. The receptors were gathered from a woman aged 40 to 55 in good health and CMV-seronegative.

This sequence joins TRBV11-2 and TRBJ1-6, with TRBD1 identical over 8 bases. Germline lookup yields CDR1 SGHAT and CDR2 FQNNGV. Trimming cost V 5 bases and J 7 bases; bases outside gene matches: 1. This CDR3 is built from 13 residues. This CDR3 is CASSRTGNSPLHF. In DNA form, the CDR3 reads TGTGCCAGCAGCCGGACAGGGAATTCACCCCTCCACTTT. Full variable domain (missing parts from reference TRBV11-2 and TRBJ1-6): EAGVAQSPRYKIIEKRQSVAFWCNPISGHATLYWYQQILGQGPKLLIQFQNNGVVDDSQLPKDRFSAERLKGVDSTLKIQPAKLEDSAVYLCASSRTGNSPLHFGNGTRLTVT.

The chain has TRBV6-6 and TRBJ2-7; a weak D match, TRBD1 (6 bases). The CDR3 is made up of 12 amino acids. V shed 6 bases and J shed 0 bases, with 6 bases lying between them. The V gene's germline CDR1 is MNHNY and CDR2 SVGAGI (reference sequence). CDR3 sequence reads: CASRDSSYEQYF. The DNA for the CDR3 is TGTGCCAGCAGGGACAGCTCCTACGAGCAGTACTTC.

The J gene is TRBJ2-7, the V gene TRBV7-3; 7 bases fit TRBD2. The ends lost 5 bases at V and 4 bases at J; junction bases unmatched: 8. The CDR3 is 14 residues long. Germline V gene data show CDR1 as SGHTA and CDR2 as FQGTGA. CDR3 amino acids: CASSQGRGGYEQYF. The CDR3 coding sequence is TGTGCCAGCAGCCAAGGGAGGGGCGGATACGAGCAGTACTTC.

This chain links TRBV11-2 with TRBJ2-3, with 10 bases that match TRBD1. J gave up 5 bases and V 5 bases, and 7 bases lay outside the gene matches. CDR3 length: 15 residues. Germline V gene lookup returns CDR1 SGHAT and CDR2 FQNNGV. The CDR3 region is CASSPRRTGGDTQYF. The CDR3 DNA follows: TGTGCCAGCAGCCCCCGGCGGACAGGGGGAGATACGCAGTATTTT. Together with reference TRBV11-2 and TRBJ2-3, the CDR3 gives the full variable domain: EAGVAQSPRYKIIEKRQSVAFWCNPISGHATLYWYQQILGQGPKLLIQFQNNGVVDDSQLPKDRFSAERLKGVDSTLKIQPAKLEDSAVYLCASSPRRTGGDTQYFGPGTRLTVL.

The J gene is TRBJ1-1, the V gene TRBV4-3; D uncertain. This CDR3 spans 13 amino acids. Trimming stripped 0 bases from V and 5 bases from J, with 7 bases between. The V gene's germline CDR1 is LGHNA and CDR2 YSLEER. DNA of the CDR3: TGCGCCAGCAGCCAAGAACCGGGGACTGAAGCTTTCTTT. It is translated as CASSQEPGTEAFF.

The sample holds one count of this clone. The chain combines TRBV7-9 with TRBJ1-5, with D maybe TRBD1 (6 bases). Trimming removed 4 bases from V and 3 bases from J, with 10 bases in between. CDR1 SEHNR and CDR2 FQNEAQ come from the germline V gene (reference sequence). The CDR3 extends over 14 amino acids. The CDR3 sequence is CASSSRQANQPQHF. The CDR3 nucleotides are TGTGCCAGCAGCTCCAGACAGGCCAATCAGCCCCAGCATTTT.

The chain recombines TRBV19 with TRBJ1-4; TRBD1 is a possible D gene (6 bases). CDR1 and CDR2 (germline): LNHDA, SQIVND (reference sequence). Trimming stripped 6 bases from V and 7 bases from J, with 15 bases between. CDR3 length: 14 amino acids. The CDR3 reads CASSAQGRLEKLFF. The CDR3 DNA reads TGTGCCAGTAGCGCACAGGGCCGGCTTGAAAAACTGTTTTTT.

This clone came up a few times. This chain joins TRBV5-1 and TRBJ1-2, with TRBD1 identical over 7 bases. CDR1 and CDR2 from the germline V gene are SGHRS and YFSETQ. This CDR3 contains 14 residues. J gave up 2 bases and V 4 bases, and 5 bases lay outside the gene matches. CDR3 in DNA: TGCGCCAGCAGCCCCGGACAGGCAAACTATGGCTACACCTTC. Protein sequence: CASSPGQANYGYTF.

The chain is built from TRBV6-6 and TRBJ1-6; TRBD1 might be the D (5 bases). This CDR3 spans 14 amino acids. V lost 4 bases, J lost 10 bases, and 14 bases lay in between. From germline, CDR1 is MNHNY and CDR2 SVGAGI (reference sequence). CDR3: CASSLTNRPSPLHF. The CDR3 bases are TGTGCCAGCAGTTTGACGAACAGGCCATCACCCCTCCACTTT.

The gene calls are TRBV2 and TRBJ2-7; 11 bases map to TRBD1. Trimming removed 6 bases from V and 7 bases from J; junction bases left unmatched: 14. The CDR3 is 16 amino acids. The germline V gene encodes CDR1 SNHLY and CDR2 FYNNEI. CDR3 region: CASRRTGGVGFCEQYF. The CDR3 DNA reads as TGTGCCAGCAGACGGACAGGGGGCGTTGGTTTTTGTGAGCAGTACTTC.

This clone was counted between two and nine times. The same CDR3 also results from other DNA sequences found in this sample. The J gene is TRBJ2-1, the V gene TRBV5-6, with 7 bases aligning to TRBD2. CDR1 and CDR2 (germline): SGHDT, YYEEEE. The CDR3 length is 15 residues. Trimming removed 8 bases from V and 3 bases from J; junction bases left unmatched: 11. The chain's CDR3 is CASSTGTNFYNEQFF. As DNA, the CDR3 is TGTGCCAGTAGTACCGGGACTAACTTCTACAATGAGCAGTTCTTC.

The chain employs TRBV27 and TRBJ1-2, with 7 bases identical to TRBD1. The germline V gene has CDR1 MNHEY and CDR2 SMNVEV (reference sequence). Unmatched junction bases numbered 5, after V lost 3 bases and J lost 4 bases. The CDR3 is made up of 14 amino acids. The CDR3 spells CASSLTGRAYGYTF. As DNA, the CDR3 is TGTGCCAGCAGTTTGACAGGGCGGGCCTATGGCTACACCTTC.

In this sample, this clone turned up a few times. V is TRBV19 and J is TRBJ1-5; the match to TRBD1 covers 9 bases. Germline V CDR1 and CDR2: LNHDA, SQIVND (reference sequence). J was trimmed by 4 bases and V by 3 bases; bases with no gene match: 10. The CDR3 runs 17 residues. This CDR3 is CASSIFGTGGGNQPQHF. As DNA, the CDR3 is TGTGCCAGTAGTATTTTCGGAACAGGGGGCGGAAATCAGCCCCAGCATTTT.

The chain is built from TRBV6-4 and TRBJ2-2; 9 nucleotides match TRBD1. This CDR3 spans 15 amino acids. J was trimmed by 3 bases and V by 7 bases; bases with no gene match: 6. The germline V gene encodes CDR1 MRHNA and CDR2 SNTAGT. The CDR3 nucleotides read TGTGCCAGCACCCCGACAGGGGGAGACACCGGGGAGCTGTTTTTT. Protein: CASTPTGGDTGELFF.

The CDR3 region is CASSTSGRKNIQYF. The DNA of the CDR3 is TGTGCCAGTAGTACCAGTGGGAGAAAAAACATTCAGTACTTC. The rearrangement joins TRBV19 to TRBJ2-4, with D tentatively TRBD2 (5 bases). This CDR3 contains 14 residues. Germline V gives CDR1 LNHDA, CDR2 SQIVND (reference sequence). V was pared by 4 bases and J by 4 bases, with 11 bases between.

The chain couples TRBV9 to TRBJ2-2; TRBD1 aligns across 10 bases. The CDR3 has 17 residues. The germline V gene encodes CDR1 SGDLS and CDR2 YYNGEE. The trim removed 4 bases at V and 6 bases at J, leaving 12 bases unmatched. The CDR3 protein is CASSPGVGTGAAGELFF. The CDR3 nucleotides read TGTGCCAGCAGCCCCGGGGTGGGGACAGGGGCGGCCGGGGAGCTGTTTTTT.